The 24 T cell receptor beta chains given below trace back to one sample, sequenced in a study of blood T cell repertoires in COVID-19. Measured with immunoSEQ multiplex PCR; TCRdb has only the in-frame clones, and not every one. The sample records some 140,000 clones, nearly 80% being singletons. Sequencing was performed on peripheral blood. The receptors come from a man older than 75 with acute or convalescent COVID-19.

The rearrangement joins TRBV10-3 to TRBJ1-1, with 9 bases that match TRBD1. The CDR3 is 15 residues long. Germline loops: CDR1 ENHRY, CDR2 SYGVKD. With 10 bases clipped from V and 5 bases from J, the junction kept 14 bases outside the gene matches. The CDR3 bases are TGTGCCACCATCCCGACAGGGGGAAGTGTGACTGAAGCTTTCTTT. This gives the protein CATIPTGGSVTEAFF.

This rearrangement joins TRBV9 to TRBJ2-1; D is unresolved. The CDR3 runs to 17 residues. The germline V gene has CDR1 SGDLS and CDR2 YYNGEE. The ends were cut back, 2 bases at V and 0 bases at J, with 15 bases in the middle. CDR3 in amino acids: CASSVQRLISSYNEQFF. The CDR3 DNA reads TGTGCCAGCAGCGTCCAGCGACTTATAAGCTCCTACAATGAGCAGTTCTTC.

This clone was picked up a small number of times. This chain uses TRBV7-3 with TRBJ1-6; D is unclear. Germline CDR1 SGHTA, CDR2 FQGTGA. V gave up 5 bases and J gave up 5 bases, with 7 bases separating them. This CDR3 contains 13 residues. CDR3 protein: CASSPTDNSPLHF. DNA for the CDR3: TGTGCCAGCAGCCCCACGGATAATTCACCCCTCCACTTT.

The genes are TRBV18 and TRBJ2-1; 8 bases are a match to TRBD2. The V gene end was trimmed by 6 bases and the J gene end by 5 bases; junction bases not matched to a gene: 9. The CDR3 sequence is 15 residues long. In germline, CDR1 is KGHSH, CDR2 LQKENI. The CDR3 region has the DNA TGTGCCAGCTCTTTCCGCGAGCGGGGGAACAATGAGCAGTTCTTC. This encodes CASSFRERGNNEQFF.

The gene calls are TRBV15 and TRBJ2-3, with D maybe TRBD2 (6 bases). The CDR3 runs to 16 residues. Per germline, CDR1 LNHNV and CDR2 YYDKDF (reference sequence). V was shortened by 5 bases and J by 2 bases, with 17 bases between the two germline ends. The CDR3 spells CATSGMGLSFTDTQYF. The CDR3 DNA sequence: TGTGCCACCAGCGGCATGGGACTTTCATTCACAGATACGCAGTATTTT.

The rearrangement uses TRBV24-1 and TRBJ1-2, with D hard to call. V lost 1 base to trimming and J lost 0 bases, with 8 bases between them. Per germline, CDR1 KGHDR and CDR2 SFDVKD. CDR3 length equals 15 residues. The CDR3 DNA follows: TGTGCCACCAGTGATTTTAGAGGAGCTAACTATGGCTACACCTTC. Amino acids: CATSDFRGANYGYTF.

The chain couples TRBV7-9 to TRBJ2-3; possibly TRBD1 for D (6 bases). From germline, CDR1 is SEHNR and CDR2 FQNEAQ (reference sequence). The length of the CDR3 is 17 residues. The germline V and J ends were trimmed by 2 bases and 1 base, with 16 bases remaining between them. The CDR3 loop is CASSLQGWTWGTDTQYF. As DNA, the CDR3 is TGTGCCAGCAGCTTACAGGGGTGGACGTGGGGCACAGATACGCAGTATTTT. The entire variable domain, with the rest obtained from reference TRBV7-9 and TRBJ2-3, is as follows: DTGVSQNPRHKITKRGQNVTFRCDPISEHNRLYWYRQTLGQGPEFLTYFQNEAQLEKSRLLSDRFSAERPKGSFSTLEIQRTEQGDSAMYLCASSLQGWTWGTDTQYFGPGTRLTVL.

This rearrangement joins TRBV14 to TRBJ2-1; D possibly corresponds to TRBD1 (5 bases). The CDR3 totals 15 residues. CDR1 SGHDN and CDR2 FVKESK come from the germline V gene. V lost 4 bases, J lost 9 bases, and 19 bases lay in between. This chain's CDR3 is CASSPHLQGLGEQFF. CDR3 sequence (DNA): TGTGCCAGCAGCCCACATCTTCAGGGCTTAGGTGAGCAGTTCTTC.

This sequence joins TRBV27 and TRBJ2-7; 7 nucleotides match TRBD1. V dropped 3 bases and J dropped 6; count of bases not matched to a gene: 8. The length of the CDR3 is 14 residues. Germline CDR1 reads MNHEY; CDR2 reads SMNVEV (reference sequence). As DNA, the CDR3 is TGTGCCAGCAGTTTCTGGGACAGACCGGGCGAGCAGTACGTC. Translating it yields CASSFWDRPGEQYV.

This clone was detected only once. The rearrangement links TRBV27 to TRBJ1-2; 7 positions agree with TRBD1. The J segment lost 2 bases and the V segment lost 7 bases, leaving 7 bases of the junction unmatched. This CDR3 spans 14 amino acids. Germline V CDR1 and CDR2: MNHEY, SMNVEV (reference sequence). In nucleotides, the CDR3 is TGTGCCAGCACCAGACAGGGTGCGAACTATGGCTACACCTTC. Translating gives CASTRQGANYGYTF.

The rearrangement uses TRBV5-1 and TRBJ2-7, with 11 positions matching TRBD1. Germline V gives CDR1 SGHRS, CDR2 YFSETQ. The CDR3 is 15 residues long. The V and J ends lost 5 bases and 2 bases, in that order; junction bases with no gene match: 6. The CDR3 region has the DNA TGCGCCAGCAGACCAGCGGGACAGGGGGCCTACGAGCAGTACTTC. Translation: CASRPAGQGAYEQYF.

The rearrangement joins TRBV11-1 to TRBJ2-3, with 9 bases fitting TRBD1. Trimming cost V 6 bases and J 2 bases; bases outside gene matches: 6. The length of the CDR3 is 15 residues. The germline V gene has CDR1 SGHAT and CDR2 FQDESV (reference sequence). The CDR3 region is CASRATGGDTDTQYF. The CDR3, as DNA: TGTGCCAGCAGGGCGACAGGGGGTGACACAGATACGCAGTATTTT.

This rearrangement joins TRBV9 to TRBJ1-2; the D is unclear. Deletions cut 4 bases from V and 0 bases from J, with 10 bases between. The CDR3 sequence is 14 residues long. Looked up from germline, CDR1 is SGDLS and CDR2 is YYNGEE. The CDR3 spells CASSSRVSNYGYTF. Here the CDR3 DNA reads TGTGCCAGCAGCTCCCGGGTCTCTAACTATGGCTACACCTTC.

Written as DNA, the CDR3 is TGCGCCAGCAAGCCGGGACAGAATTCCGTTGAGCAGTTCTTC. Its translation: CASKPGQNSVEQFF. This chain links TRBV10-1 with TRBJ2-1; 7 nucleotides align to TRBD1. The CDR3 runs to 14 residues. Germline V gives CDR1 WNHNN, CDR2 SYGVQD (reference sequence). Trimming cost V 7 bases and J 9 bases; bases outside gene matches: 12.

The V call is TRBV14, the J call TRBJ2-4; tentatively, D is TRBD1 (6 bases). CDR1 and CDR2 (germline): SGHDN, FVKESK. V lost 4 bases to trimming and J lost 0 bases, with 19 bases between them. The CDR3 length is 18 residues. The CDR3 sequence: CASSPLTGNRLAKNIQYF. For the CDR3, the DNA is TGTGCCAGCAGCCCTCTGACAGGAAACCGGCTAGCCAAAAACATTCAGTACTTC. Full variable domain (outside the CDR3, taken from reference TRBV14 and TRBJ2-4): EAGVTQFPSHSVIEKGQTVTLRCDPISGHDNLYWYRRVMGKEIKFLLHFVKESKQDESGMPNNRFLAERTGGTYSTLKVQPAELEDSGVYFCASSPLTGNRLAKNIQYFGAGTRLSVL.

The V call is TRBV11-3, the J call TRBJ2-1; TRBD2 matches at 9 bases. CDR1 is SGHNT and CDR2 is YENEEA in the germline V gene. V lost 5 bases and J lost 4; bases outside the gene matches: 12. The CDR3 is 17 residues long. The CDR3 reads CASSVSAGGGRYNEQFF. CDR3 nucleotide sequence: TGTGCCAGCAGCGTTTCAGCGGGGGGTGGAAGATACAATGAGCAGTTCTTC.

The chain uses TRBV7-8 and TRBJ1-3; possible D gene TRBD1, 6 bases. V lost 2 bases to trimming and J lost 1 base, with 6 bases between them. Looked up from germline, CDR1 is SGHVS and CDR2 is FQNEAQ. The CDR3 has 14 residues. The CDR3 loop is CASSLQGSGNTIYF. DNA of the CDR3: TGTGCCAGCAGCTTACAGGGGTCTGGAAACACCATATATTTT.

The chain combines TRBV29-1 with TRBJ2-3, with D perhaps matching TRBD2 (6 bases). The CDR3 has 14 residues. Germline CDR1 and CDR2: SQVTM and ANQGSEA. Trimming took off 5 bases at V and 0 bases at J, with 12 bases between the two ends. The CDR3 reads CSVSRGESTDTQYF. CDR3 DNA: TGCAGCGTTTCTCGCGGGGAAAGCACAGATACGCAGTATTTT.

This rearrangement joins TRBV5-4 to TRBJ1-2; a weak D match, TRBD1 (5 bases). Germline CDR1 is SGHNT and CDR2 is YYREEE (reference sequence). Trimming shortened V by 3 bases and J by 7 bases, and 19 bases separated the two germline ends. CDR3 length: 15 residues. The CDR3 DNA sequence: TGTGCCAGCAGCTCGGTCGGGAGGGAGGGGCTTGGCTACACCTTC. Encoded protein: CASSSVGREGLGYTF. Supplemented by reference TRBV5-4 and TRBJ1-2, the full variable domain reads ETGVTQSPTHLIKTRGQQVTLRCSSQSGHNTVSWYQQALGQGPQFIFQYYREEENGRGNFPPRFSGLQFPNYSSELNVNALELDDSALYLCASSSVGREGLGYTFGSGTRLTVV.

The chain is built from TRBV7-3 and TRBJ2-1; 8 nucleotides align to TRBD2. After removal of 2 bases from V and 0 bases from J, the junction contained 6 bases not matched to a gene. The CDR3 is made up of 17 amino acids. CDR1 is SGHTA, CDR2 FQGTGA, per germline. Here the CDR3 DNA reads TGTGCCAGCAGCTTAGGCGGGGGGCTGAGCTCCTACAATGAGCAGTTCTTC. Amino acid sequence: CASSLGGGLSSYNEQFF.

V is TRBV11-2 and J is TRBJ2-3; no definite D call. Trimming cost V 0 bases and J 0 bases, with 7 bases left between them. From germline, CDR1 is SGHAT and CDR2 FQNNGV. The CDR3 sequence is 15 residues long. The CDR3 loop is CASSLEARSTDTQYF. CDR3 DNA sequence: TGTGCCAGCAGCTTAGAAGCGAGGAGCACAGATACGCAGTATTTT.

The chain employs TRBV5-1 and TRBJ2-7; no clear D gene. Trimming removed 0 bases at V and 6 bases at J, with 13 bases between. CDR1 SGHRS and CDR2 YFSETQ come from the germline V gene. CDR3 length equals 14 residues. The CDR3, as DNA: TGCGCCAGCAGCTTGGCCCCCGGTCCGGGCGAGCAGTACGTC. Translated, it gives CASSLAPGPGEQYV.

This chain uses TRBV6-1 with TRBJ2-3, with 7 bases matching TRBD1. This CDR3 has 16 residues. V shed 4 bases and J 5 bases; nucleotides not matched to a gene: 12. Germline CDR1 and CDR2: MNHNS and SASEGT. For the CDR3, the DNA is TGTGCCAGCAGTGCCCCCCGACAGGGTAGTCGAGATACGCAGTATTTT. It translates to CASSAPRQGSRDTQYF.

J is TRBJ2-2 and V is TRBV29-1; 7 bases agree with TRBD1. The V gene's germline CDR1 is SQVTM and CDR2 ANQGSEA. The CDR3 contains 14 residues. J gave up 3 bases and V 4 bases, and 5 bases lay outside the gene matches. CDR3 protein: CSVGQGSDTGELFF. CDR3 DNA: TGCAGCGTTGGACAGGGTTCGGACACCGGGGAGCTGTTTTTT.